The T cell receptor (beta chain) under discussion was sequenced for a study of CD8 T cells in Susac syndrome. RNA amounts of about 0.45 to 1 ug underwent reverse transcription with random hexamers. Amplification of TCR beta CDR3 spanned 54 Vbeta and 13 Jbeta via immunoSEQ multiplex PCR. Each CDR3 protein gets one entry after TCRdb re-called the immunoSEQ multiplex PCR reads with MiXCR. The repertoire has 120,000 or so distinct CDR3 sequences, approximately 93% of them found once; the top ten carry under 0.095%. Study-wide results and caveats: The study's TCR sequencing and HLA analysis drew on a certain number of individuals. That number was acknowledged as relatively small.

TEMRA cells were FACS-enriched and CD8+ and CD4+ T cells negatively isolated. With respect to this clonotype: Antigen: not known.

The ends were cut back, 4 bases at V and 0 bases at J, with 14 bases in the middle. The CDR3 spans 17 residues. The germline CDR1 and CDR2 sequences are SGHDT and YYEEEE. The rearrangement joins TRBV5-6 to TRBJ2-6; D is uncertain. The clonotype originates from a human donor with multiple sclerosis. Input material: CD4+ T cells from PBMCs. CDR3 sequence (DNA): TGTGCCAGCAGCCCTATGGGTATGAGCTCTGGGGCCAACGTCCTGACTTTC. It specifies CASSPMGMSSGANVLTF.